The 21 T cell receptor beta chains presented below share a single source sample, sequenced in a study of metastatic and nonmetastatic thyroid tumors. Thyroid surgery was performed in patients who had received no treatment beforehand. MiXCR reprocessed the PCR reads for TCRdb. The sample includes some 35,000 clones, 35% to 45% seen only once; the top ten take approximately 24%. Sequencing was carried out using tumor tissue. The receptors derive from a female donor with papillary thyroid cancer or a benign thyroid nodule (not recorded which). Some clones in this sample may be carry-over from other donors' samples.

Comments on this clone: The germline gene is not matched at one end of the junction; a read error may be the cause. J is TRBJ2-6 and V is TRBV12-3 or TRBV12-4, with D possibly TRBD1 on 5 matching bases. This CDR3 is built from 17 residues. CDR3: CASRLYIGSPGANVPTF. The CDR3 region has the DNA TGTGCCAGCAGGTTGTACATAGGGTCCCCTGGGGCCAACGTCCCGACTTTC.

The CDR3 loop reads CASSFTGNTEAFF. The DNA of the CDR3 is TGTGCCAGCAGTTTCACAGGGAACACTGAAGCTTTCTTT. The gene calls are TRBV28 and TRBJ1-1; possible D gene TRBD1, 5 bases. CDR3 length: 13 amino acids. CDR1 and CDR2 from the germline V gene are MDHEN and SYDVKM. Trimming cost V 3 bases and J 1 base, with 6 bases left between them. Variable domain in full (rest from reference TRBV28 and TRBJ1-1): DVKVTQSSRYLVKRTGEKVFLECVQDMDHENMFWYRQDPGLGLRLIYFSYDVKMKEKGDIPEGYSVSREKKERFSLILESASTNQTSMYLCASSFTGNTEAFFGQGTRLTVV.

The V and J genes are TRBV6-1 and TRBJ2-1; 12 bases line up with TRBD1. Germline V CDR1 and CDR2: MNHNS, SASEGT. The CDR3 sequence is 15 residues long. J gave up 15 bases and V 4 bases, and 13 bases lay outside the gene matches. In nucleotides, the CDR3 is TGTGCCAGCAGTGCCTCGGGACAGGGGGCACGAGGTTCGTTCTTC. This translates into CASSASGQGARGSFF.

CDR3 bases: TGTGCCAGCAGCTTAGCCCGGACTAGCGAGCAGTACTTC. Protein product: CASSLARTSEQYF. The chain has TRBV11-2 and TRBJ2-7; 7 bases are a match to TRBD2. This CDR3 has 13 amino acids. The germline gives CDR1 SGHAT, CDR2 FQNNGV. V trimming: 1 base; J trimming: 6 bases; junction bases outside the gene matches: 3.

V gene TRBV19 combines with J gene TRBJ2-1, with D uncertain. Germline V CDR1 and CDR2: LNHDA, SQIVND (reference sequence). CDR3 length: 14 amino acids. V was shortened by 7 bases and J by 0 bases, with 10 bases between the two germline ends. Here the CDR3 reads CASNGPSSYNEQFF. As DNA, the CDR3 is TGTGCCAGTAACGGTCCTAGCTCCTACAATGAGCAGTTCTTC.

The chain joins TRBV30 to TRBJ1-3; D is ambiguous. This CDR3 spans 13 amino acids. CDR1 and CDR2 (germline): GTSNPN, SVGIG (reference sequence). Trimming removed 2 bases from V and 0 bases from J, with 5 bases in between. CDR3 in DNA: TGTGCCTGGAGTCCGCACTCTGGAAACACCATATATTTT. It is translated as CAWSPHSGNTIYF.

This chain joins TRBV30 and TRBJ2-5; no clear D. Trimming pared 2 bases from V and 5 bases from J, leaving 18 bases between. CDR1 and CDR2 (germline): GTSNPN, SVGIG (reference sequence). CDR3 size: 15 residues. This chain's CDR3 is CAWSRSAAPRETQYF. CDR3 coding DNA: TGTGCCTGGAGTAGGTCTGCGGCTCCCCGGGAGACCCAGTACTTC.

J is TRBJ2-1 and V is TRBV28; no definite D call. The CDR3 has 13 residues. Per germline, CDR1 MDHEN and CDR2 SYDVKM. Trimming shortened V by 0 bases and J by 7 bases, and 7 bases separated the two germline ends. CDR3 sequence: CASSLWGGNEQFF. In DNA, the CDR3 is TGTGCCAGCAGTTTATGGGGTGGGAATGAGCAGTTCTTC.

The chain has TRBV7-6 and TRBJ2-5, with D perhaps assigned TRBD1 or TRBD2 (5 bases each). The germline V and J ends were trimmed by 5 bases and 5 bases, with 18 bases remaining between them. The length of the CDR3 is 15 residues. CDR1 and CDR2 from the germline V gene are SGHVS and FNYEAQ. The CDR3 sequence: CASSRAEGRAETQYF. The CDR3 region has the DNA TGTGCCAGCAGCCGGGCAGAGGGGAGAGCGGAGACCCAGTACTTC.

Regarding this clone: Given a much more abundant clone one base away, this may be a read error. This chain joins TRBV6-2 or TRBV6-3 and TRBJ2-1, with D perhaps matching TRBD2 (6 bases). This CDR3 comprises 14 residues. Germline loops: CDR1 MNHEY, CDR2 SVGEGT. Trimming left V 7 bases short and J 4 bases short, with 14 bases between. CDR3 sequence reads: CASKGGVTYNEQFF. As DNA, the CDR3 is TGTGCCAGCAAGGGCGGGGTGACGTACAATGAGCAGTTCTTC.

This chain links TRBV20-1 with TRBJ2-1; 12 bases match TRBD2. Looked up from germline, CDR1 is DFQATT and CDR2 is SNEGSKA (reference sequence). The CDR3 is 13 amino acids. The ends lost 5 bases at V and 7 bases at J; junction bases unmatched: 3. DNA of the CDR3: TGCAGTGCTGTGACTAGCGGGAGTAATGAGCAGTTCTTC. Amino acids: CSAVTSGSNEQFF.

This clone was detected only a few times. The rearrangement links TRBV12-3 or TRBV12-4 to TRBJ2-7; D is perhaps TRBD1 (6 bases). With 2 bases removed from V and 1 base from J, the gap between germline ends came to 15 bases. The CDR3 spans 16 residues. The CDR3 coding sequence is TGTGCCAGCAGTTTAAGACAGGCACGCATTTCCTACGAGCAGTACTTC. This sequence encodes CASSLRQARISYEQYF.

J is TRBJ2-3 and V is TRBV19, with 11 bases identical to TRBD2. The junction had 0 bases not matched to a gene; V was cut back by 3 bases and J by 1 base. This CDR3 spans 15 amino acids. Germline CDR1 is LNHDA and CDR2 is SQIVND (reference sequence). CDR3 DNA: TGTGCCAGTAGTATGGGACTAGCGGGCACAGATACGCAGTATTTT. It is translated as CASSMGLAGTDTQYF.

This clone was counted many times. CDR3 sequence (DNA): TGTGCCAGCAGCCTTAGCGGGGTGATGAACACTGAAGCTTTCTTT. The encoded protein is CASSLSGVMNTEAFF. The genes are TRBV7-2 and TRBJ1-1; no reliable D call. V was clipped by 5 bases and J by 0 bases, with 13 bases between them. The length of the CDR3 is 15 residues. CDR1 and CDR2 from the germline V gene are SGHTA and FQGNSA.

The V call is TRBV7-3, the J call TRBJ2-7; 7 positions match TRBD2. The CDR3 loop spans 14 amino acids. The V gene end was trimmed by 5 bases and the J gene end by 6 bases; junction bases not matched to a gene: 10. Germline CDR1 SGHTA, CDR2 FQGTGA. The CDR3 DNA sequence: TGTGCCAGCAGCCTAAGTTCGGGCGGGAGCGAGCAGTACTTC. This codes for CASSLSSGGSEQYF.

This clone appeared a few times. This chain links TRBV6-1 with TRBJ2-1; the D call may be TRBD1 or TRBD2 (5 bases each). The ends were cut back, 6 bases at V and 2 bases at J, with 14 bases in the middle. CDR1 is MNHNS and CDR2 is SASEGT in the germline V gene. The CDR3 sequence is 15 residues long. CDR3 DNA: TGTGCCAGCAGCTCCGGGACCGCGACCTACAATGAGCAGTTCTTC. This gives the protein CASSSGTATYNEQFF.

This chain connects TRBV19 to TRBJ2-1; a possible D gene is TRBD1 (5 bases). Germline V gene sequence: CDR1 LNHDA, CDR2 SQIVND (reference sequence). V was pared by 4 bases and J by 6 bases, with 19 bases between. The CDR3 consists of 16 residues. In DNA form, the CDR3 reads TGTGCCAGTAGTACCGATAGGGCAGGGAACCGCAATGAGCAGTTCTTC. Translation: CASSTDRAGNRNEQFF. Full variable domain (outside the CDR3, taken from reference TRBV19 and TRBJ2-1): DGGITQSPKYLFRKEGQNVTLSCEQNLNHDAMYWYRQDPGQGLRLIYYSQIVNDFQKGDIAEGYSVSREKKESFPLTVTSAQKNPTAFYLCASSTDRAGNRNEQFFGPGTRLTVL.

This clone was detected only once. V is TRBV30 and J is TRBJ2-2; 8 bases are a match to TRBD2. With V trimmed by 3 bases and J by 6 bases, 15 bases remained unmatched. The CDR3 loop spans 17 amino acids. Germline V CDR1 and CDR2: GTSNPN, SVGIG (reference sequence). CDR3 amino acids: CAWSGGADMIVAGELFF. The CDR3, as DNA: TGTGCCTGGAGCGGGGGGGCAGATATGATAGTGGCCGGGGAGCTGTTTTTT.

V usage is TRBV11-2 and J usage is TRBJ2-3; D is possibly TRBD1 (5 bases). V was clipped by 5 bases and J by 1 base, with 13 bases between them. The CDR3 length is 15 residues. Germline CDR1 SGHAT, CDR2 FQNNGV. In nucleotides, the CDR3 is TGTGCCAGCAGCCTGTTCCCCAGGGGCACAGATACGCAGTATTTT. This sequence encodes CASSLFPRGTDTQYF. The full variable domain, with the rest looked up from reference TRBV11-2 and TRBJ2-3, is EAGVAQSPRYKIIEKRQSVAFWCNPISGHATLYWYQQILGQGPKLLIQFQNNGVVDDSQLPKDRFSAERLKGVDSTLKIQPAKLEDSAVYLCASSLFPRGTDTQYFGPGTRLTVL.

CDR3 sequence (DNA): TGTGCCAGCAGTGAAGGAGAGACAGATACGCAGTATTTT. Protein sequence: CASSEGETDTQYF. The V and J genes are TRBV6-1 and TRBJ2-3; no definite D call. Trimming removed 1 base from V and 3 bases from J, with 5 bases in between. The germline gives CDR1 MNHNS, CDR2 SASEGT. The CDR3 loop spans 13 amino acids.

CDR3 in DNA: TGTGCCAGCAGTGAGGGCGGAAAGAGCACAGATACGCAGTATTTT. The encoded protein is CASSEGGKSTDTQYF. V gene TRBV6-4 combines with J gene TRBJ2-3; no firm D call. CDR3 length: 15 amino acids. Trimming pared 3 bases from V and 0 bases from J, leaving 10 bases between. The germline gives CDR1 MRHNA, CDR2 SNTAGT.